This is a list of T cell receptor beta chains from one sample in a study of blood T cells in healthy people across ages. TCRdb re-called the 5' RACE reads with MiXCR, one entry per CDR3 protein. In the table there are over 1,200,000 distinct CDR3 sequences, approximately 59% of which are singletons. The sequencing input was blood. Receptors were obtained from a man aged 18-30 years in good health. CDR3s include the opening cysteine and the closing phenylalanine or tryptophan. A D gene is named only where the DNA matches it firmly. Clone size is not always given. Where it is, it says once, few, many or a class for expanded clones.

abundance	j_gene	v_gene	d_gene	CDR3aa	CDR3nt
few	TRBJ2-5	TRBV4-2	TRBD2	CASSQDKLAGTQYF	TGTGCCAGCAGCCAAGATAAGTTAGCGGGGACCCAGTACTTC
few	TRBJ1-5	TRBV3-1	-	CASSQDTGPNQPQHF	TGTGCCAGCAGCCAGGATACAGGGCCGAATCAGCCCCAGCATTTT
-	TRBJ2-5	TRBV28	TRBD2	CASSLTPLVAGGEETQYF	TGTGCCAGCAGTTTAACCCCCCTAGTAGCGGGGGGTGAGGAGACCCAGTACTTC
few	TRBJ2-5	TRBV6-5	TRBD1	CASSRQGLYQETQYF	TGTGCCAGCAGCAGACAGGGTCTCTACCAAGAGACCCAGTACTTC
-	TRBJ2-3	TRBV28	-	CASSYVGRSSDTQYF	TGTGCCAGCAGTTATGTCGGAAGGTCGTCAGATACGCAGTATTTT
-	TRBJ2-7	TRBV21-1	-	CANPVPQGGTYEQYF	TGTGCCAACCCCGTCCCCCAGGGAGGAACCTACGAGCAGTACTTC
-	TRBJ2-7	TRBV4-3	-	CASSQDRGLYDEQYF	TGCGCCAGCAGCCAAGACAGGGGCCTCTACGACGAGCAGTACTTC
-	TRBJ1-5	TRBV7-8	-	CASSLQESSNQPQHF	TGTGCCAGCAGCCTACAAGAGAGTAGCAATCAGCCCCAGCATTTT
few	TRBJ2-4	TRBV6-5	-	CASGGPPGIQYF	TGTGCCAGCGGAGGACCCCCGGGCATTCAGTACTTC
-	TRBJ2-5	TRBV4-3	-	CASSKGLPAETQYF	TGCGCCAGCAGCAAAGGGCTACCCGCAGAGACCCAGTACTTC
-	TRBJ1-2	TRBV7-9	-	CASSVEADRTRYTF	TGTGCCAGCAGCGTAGAGGCGGATCGGACTCGCTACACCTTC
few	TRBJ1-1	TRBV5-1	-	CASVRGTEAFF	TGCGCCAGCGTCAGGGGCACTGAAGCTTTCTTT
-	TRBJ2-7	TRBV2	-	CASSVRVDGTYEQYF	TGTGCCAGCAGCGTCAGGGTCGACGGGACCTACGAGCAGTACTTC
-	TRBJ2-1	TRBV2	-	CASTEGSFNEQFF	TGTGCCAGCACGGAGGGTAGTTTCAATGAGCAGTTCTTC
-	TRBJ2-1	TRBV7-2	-	CASTPFLGRNEQFF	TGTGCCAGCACCCCGTTTTTGGGTCGTAATGAGCAGTTCTTC
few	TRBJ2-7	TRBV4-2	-	CASSQAVTAYEQYF	TGTGCCAGCAGCCAAGCTGTTACCGCCTACGAGCAGTACTTC
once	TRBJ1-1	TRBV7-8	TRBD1	CASSLRDRWSEAFF	TGTGCCAGCAGCTTACGGGACAGGTGGAGTGAAGCTTTCTTT
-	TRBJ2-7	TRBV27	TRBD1	CASSVSGTGNEQYF	TGTGCCAGCAGTGTCTCCGGGACAGGGAACGAGCAGTACTTC